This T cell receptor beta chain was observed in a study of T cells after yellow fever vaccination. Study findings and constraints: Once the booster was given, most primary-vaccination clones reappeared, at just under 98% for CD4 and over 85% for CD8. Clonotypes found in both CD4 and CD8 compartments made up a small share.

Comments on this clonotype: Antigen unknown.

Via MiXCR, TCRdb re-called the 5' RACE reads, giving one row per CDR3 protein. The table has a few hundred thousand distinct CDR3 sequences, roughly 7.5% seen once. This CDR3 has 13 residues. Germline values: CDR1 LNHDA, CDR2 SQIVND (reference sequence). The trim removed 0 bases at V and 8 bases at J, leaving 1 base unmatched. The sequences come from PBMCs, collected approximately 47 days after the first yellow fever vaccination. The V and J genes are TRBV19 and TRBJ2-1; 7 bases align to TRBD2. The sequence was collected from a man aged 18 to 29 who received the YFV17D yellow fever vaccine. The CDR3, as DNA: TGTGCCAGTAGTATAGATCGGGGGGATGAGCAGTTCTTC. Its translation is CASSIDRGDEQFF.